This T cell receptor (beta chain) was recovered during a study of shared clonotypes between healthy human individuals. The naive CD8 population came from CD45RO-negative cells selected for CCR7, without terminally differentiated effector memory CD45RA+ cells. Using immunoSEQ multiplex PCR, the repertoire was profiled, and TCRdb retains in-frame clones only, with some absent. In the table there are approximately 2,000,000 clones, 93% of which are singletons. The material sequenced was naive CD8+ T cells from PBMCs. The sequence came from a young man in good health. Some clones in this sample may be carry-over from other donors' samples.

DNA of the CDR3: TGTGCCAGCAGTGAAGCGCTTGGTACCCGGTTGGCTAACTATGGCTACACCTTC. Amino acids: CASSEALGTRLANYGYTF. The rearrangement links TRBV6-1 to TRBJ1-2, with D unclear. There are 18 residues in the CDR3. Germline V gene sequence: CDR1 MNHNS, CDR2 SASEGT. The V end was cut by 0 bases, the J end by 0 bases, with 17 bases between.